The 6 T cell receptor beta chains below all came from one sample that was sequenced in a study of CD8+CD57+ T cells in acquired aplastic anemia. Template material for TCR beta VDJ and CDR3 profiling consisted of genomic DNA. One entry per CDR3 protein results from TCRdb running MiXCR on the reads. The sample has about 240,000 distinct CDR3 sequences; about 44% are singletons. Patients chosen for sequencing had CD8+CD57+ cells that had expanded, as shown by flow cytometry. Sequencing was carried out using sorted CD4+, CD8+, or CD8+CD57+ T cells (not recorded which) from PBMCs. Source of these receptors: a human donor with aplastic anemia.

A note on this clonotype: A much more abundant neighbour one base away suggests this may be a read error. The rearrangement links TRBV20-1 to TRBJ2-2, with D possibly TRBD1 on 6 matching bases. The CDR3 length is 14 residues. Germline loops: CDR1 DFQATT, CDR2 SNEGSKA (reference sequence). Deletions cut 7 bases from V and 2 bases from J, with 14 bases between. This CDR3 is CSVPDRDNTGELFF. The CDR3 coding sequence is TGCAGTGTCCCGGACAGAGACAACACCGGGGAGCTGTTTTTT.

The rearrangement uses TRBV2 and TRBJ1-1, with unresolved D. V was pared by 7 bases and J by 4 bases, with 13 bases between. Germline assignment: CDR1 SNHLY and CDR2 FYNNEI. The CDR3 is made up of 13 amino acids. CDR3 sequence (DNA): TGTGCCAGCACGGGTAACCTACTCACTGAAGCTTTCTTT. Amino acid sequence: CASTGNLLTEAFF.

This clonotype turned up a few times. A junction boundary mismatches the germline segment, possibly from a read error. This chain connects TRBV24-1 to TRBJ1-3; maybe TRBD1 (5 bases). Germline CDR1 and CDR2: KGHDR and SFDVKD. The CDR3 is made up of 15 amino acids. The CDR3 DNA reads as TGTGCCACCAGTGGCCCCGGGACTCTTATAAACACCATGTATTTT. Its translation is CATSGPGTLINTMYF.

This clonotype showed up many times. The chain combines TRBV6-1 with TRBJ1-3, with TRBD1 identical over 7 bases. CDR1 and CDR2 from the germline V gene are MNHNS and SASEGT. This CDR3 comprises 14 residues. Trimming cost V 5 bases and J 2 bases; bases outside gene matches: 3. CDR3: CASSRDSTGNTIYF. As DNA, the CDR3 is TGTGCCAGCAGTCGGGACAGCACTGGAAACACCATATATTTT.

This clonotype has a single count. The CDR3 nucleotides are TGTGCCAGCAGCTTCTCCGGGCCTCAGGATGAGCAGTTCTTC. It translates to CASSFSGPQDEQFF. The chain uses TRBV11-2 and TRBJ2-1; no firm D call. This CDR3 region has 14 residues. Germline V CDR1 and CDR2: SGHAT, FQNNGV. Deletions cut 3 bases from V and 8 bases from J, with 14 bases between. The entire variable domain, with the rest obtained from reference TRBV11-2 and TRBJ2-1, is as follows: EAGVAQSPRYKIIEKRQSVAFWCNPISGHATLYWYQQILGQGPKLLIQFQNNGVVDDSQLPKDRFSAERLKGVDSTLKIQPAKLEDSAVYLCASSFSGPQDEQFFGPGTRLTVL.

This clonotype appeared many times. This rearrangement joins TRBV5-6 to TRBJ1-5; TRBD1 matches 7 bases. The CDR3 is 15 amino acids. Trimming removed 2 bases from V and 0 bases from J; junction bases left unmatched: 2. Germline CDR1 and CDR2: SGHDT and YYEEEE. The CDR3 sequence: CASSFTGDSNQPQHF. The CDR3 nucleotides read TGTGCCAGCAGCTTCACAGGGGATAGCAATCAGCCCCAGCATTTT. Supplemented by reference TRBV5-6 and TRBJ1-5, the full variable domain reads DAGVTQSPTHLIKTRGQQVTLRCSPKSGHDTVSWYQQALGQGPQFIFQYYEEEERQRGNFPDRFSGHQFPNYSSELNVNALLLGDSALYLCASSFTGDSNQPQHFGDGTRLSIL.